Below are 18 T cell receptor beta chains sequenced from a single sample in a study of shared clonotypes between healthy human individuals (dated by TCRdb to 2018 to 2020). Library generation was performed with the immunoSEQ multiplex PCR assay. TCRdb holds this immuneACCESS table with in-frame rearrangements only. Some clones are missing; in checked studies, unresolved V genes explain under half, and the rest has no known cause. The sample contains some 2.4 million clones, over 85% of them found a single time. Approximately 0.35% of the sample comes from the top ten. Source material: naive CD4+ T cells from PBMCs. The cell subset or site label, as the study defines it: CD45RA+ positively selected. Receptors originate from a man aged 18 to 29 in good health. Some clones in this sample may be carry-over from other donors' samples.

This chain joins TRBV5-4 and TRBJ2-7; D perhaps matches TRBD2 (5 bases). Germline V gene sequence: CDR1 SGHNT, CDR2 YYREEE (reference sequence). Trimming left V 2 bases short and J 0 bases short, with 9 bases between. This CDR3 has 14 amino acids. The CDR3 spells CASSFAGPSYEQYF. DNA for the CDR3: TGTGCCAGCAGCTTCGCGGGCCCCTCCTACGAGCAGTACTTC.

This rearrangement joins TRBV27 to TRBJ1-5, with D tentatively TRBD1 (6 bases). This CDR3 comprises 14 residues. Germline V gene sequence: CDR1 MNHEY, CDR2 SMNVEV (reference sequence). V lost 4 bases and J lost 2, with 9 bases in between. The CDR3 reads CASSWGAGNQPQHF. The CDR3 coding sequence is TGTGCCAGCAGTTGGGGGGCTGGCAATCAGCCCCAGCATTTT.

The V and J genes are TRBV6-5 and TRBJ2-7, with TRBD1 matching 8 bases. V trimming: 7 bases; J trimming: 5 bases; junction bases outside the gene matches: 10. The CDR3 contains 14 residues. Germline loops: CDR1 MNHEY, CDR2 SVGAGI. Here the CDR3 DNA reads TGTGCCAGCACCTCCGGGACAGGCCTAGACGAGCAGTACTTC. It is translated as CASTSGTGLDEQYF.

This clone was seen a few times. Additional DNA sequences in this sample encode the identical CDR3. The genes are TRBV18 and TRBJ2-7; D is ambiguous. The CDR3 contains 12 residues. Trimming left V 2 bases short and J 0 bases short, with 2 bases between. Germline CDR1 and CDR2: KGHSH and LQKENI. The CDR3 spells CASSPSSYEQYF. CDR3 bases: TGTGCCAGCTCACCAAGCTCCTACGAGCAGTACTTC.

The chain links TRBV6-5 to TRBJ2-7; TRBD1 matches 8 bases. The CDR3 is 16 amino acids. V gave up 2 bases and J gave up 0 bases; unmatched junction bases: 6. The germline CDR1 and CDR2 sequences are MNHEY and SVGAGI. CDR3 DNA sequence: TGTGCCAGCAGTTACATTGGGACAGGAGGCTCCTACGAGCAGTACTTC. It encodes CASSYIGTGGSYEQYF.

This rearrangement joins TRBV27 to TRBJ2-7; D unclear. Germline lookup yields CDR1 MNHEY and CDR2 SMNVEV (reference sequence). The CDR3 is 18 amino acids. V gave up 6 bases and J gave up 4 bases, with 28 bases separating them. The CDR3 sequence is CASSSGDKLLQRGYEQYF. CDR3 bases: TGTGCCAGCAGCAGTGGAGATAAACTACTTCAGAGAGGTTACGAGCAGTACTTC.

This chain links TRBV11-3 with TRBJ2-1; 7 bases are shared with TRBD1. The CDR3 has 14 amino acids. J was trimmed by 7 bases and V by 10 bases; bases with no gene match: 13. The germline V gene encodes CDR1 SGHNT and CDR2 YENEEA. The CDR3 nucleotides read TGTGCCACGTCCCAGGGGGAAAGGGGTAATGAGCAGTTCTTC. Protein: CATSQGERGNEQFF.

This chain uses TRBV5-1 with TRBJ2-7; TRBD2 is a possible D gene (5 bases). The CDR3 spans 13 residues. CDR1 is SGHRS, CDR2 YFSETQ, per germline. Trimming shortened V by 0 bases and J by 6 bases, and 10 bases separated the two germline ends. For the CDR3, the DNA is TGCGCCAGCAGCTTGGCCTTCGGGGTCGAGCAGTACTTC. It translates to CASSLAFGVEQYF.

The gene calls are TRBV6-6 and TRBJ2-5; TRBD1 aligns across 10 bases. This CDR3 has 15 amino acids. Germline CDR1 MNHNY, CDR2 SVGAGI (reference sequence). V gave up 9 bases and J gave up 5 bases; unmatched junction bases: 12. The CDR3 region has the DNA TGTGCCAGTCTCCGCGGGACAGGGGTGGTGGAGACCCAGTACTTC. Amino acids: CASLRGTGVVETQYF.

This chain joins TRBV29-1 and TRBJ1-1; 7 bases align to TRBD1. V was clipped by 5 bases and J by 4 bases; unmatched bases: 7. CDR3 size: 13 residues. Germline V gene lookup returns CDR1 SQVTM and CDR2 ANQGSEA. In DNA form, the CDR3 reads TGCAGCGTTAAATCACAGGGGAGCACTGAAGCTTTCTTT. It specifies CSVKSQGSTEAFF.

This sequence joins TRBV10-1 and TRBJ2-2; TRBD2 matches 12 bases. The germline CDR1 and CDR2 sequences are WNHNN and SYGVQD (reference sequence). V shed 3 bases and J 6 bases; nucleotides not matched to a gene: 14. This CDR3 is built from 19 residues. CDR3 sequence (DNA): TGCGCCAGCAGTGACCCTCCGCTAGCGGGAGGGCCAGCCTCCGGGGAGCTGTTTTTT. Protein product: CASSDPPLAGGPASGELFF.

The V call is TRBV7-2, the J call TRBJ2-1, with TRBD2 matching over 8 bases. CDR1 SGHTA and CDR2 FQGNSA come from the germline V gene. Trimming cost V 0 bases and J 8 bases; bases outside gene matches: 3. The CDR3 sequence is 14 residues long. The CDR3 reads CASSLAGLADEQFF. The CDR3 DNA sequence: TGTGCCAGCAGCTTAGCCGGACTAGCTGATGAGCAGTTCTTC.

This chain links TRBV10-2 with TRBJ2-5; TRBD2 matches at 13 bases. The V gene's germline CDR1 is WSHSY and CDR2 SAAADI. V lost 9 bases and J lost 5; bases outside the gene matches: 6. The CDR3 has 14 residues. The CDR3 loop is CASSTSGRAETQYF. The CDR3 DNA sequence: TGCGCCAGTAGTACTAGCGGGAGGGCCGAGACCCAGTACTTC.

The chain links TRBV11-2 to TRBJ2-2; 11 bases align to TRBD2. CDR3 length: 17 residues. V shed 4 bases, J shed 3 bases, and the junction held 7 bases outside the gene matches. The V gene's germline CDR1 is SGHAT and CDR2 FQNNGV. The CDR3 loop reads CASSSSRLAGYTGELFF. The CDR3 DNA is TGTGCCAGCAGCTCCTCCCGACTAGCGGGGTACACCGGGGAGCTGTTTTTT.

The CDR3 spells CASSLDSLSNQPQHF. The CDR3 DNA reads TGTGCCAGCAGCTTAGACAGTCTTAGCAATCAGCCCCAGCATTTT. This chain uses TRBV7-2 with TRBJ1-5; D uncertain. CDR1 and CDR2 (germline): SGHTA, FQGNSA. Deletions cut 1 base from V and 0 bases from J, with 7 bases between. The CDR3 has 15 residues. The complete variable domain, with remaining parts taken from reference TRBV7-2 and TRBJ1-5, reads GAGVSQSPSNKVTEKGKDVELRCDPISGHTALYWYRQSLGQGLEFLIYFQGNSAPDKSGLPSDRFSAERTGGSVSTLTIQRTQQEDSAVYLCASSLDSLSNQPQHFGDGTRLSIL.

CDR3 loop: CSVEDPIARAIPGAQYF. In DNA, the CDR3 is TGCAGCGTTGAAGATCCCATCGCCCGGGCCATCCCCGGGGCCCAGTACTTC. This chain uses TRBV29-1 with TRBJ2-5; D perhaps matches TRBD2 (5 bases). This CDR3 has 17 amino acids. V was trimmed by 0 bases and J by 9 bases, leaving 26 bases between them. In germline, CDR1 is SQVTM, CDR2 ANQGSEA.

The V and J genes are TRBV18 and TRBJ1-1; D is unresolved. Deletions cut 2 bases from V and 1 base from J, with 11 bases between. In germline, CDR1 is KGHSH, CDR2 LQKENI. This CDR3 has 15 residues. DNA of the CDR3: TGTGCCAGCTCACCAATAGGGCAACAGAACACTGAAGCTTTCTTT. This translates into CASSPIGQQNTEAFF. The entire variable domain, with the rest obtained from reference TRBV18 and TRBJ1-1, is as follows: NAGVMQNPRHLVRRRGQEARLRCSPMKGHSHVYWYRQLPEEGLKFMVYLQKENIIDESGMPKERFSAEFPKEGPSILRIQQVVRGDSAAYFCASSPIGQQNTEAFFGQGTRLTVV.

The chain links TRBV28 to TRBJ2-6, with no clear D. This CDR3 has 18 amino acids. Germline CDR1 reads MDHEN; CDR2 reads SYDVKM. Trimming removed 2 bases from V and 0 bases from J, with 14 bases in between. The CDR3, as DNA: TGTGCCAGCAGTTTAGGGTTAATCCAGTTCTCTGGGGCCAACGTCCTGACTTTC. This gives the protein CASSLGLIQFSGANVLTF.